Below, 17 T cell receptor beta chains from the same sample are listed, as sequenced in a study of shared clonotypes between healthy human individuals. Method: immunoSEQ multiplex PCR; TCRdb's copy keeps in-frame clones and lacks some. The table includes about 2.4 million clones, 90% to 95% detected once. The sequenced material came from naive CD4+ T cells from PBMCs. Indicated subset: CD45RA+ positively selected. The receptors stem from a man aged 18 to 35 in good health. Some clones in this sample may be carry-over from other donors' samples.

The V gene is TRBV6-8, the J gene TRBJ1-5; tentative D call: TRBD1 (6 bases). The germline V gene has CDR1 MNHGY and CDR2 SAAAGT. V was pared by 8 bases and J by 0 bases, with 14 bases between. This CDR3 region has 15 residues. DNA of the CDR3: TGTGCCAGCCAGGGGCGTCTCGATAGCAATCAGCCCCAGCATTTT. Protein sequence: CASQGRLDSNQPQHF.

The V call is TRBV18, the J call TRBJ1-5; D gene unclear. The germline V gene encodes CDR1 KGHSH and CDR2 LQKENI. The CDR3 length is 13 residues. Trimming stripped 2 bases from V and 8 bases from J, with 10 bases between. The DNA for the CDR3 is TGTGCCAGCTCACCAGGAGTAGGAGAGCCCCAGCATTTT. Its protein product is CASSPGVGEPQHF.

The chain is built from TRBV6-5 and TRBJ1-6; D call uncertain. The germline V gene has CDR1 MNHEY and CDR2 SVGAGI. The CDR3 has 12 amino acids. Trimming cost V 5 bases and J 6 bases, with 5 bases left between them. CDR3 DNA sequence: TGTGCCAGCAGTAACCTTAATTCACCCCTCCACTTT. This encodes CASSNLNSPLHF.

This chain links TRBV6-5 with TRBJ2-7; TRBD2 agrees at 7 bases. The germline V gene has CDR1 MNHEY and CDR2 SVGAGI. Trimming cost V 8 bases and J 4 bases; bases outside gene matches: 14. CDR3 length: 15 amino acids. CDR3: CASGRAGLTYYEQYF. In DNA form, the CDR3 reads TGTGCCAGCGGCCGAGCGGGATTAACCTATTACGAGCAGTACTTC.

The chain joins TRBV7-9 to TRBJ2-1; D possibly corresponds to TRBD1 (6 bases). V was pared by 4 bases and J by 7 bases, with 14 bases between. The CDR3 runs to 14 residues. CDR1 SEHNR and CDR2 FQNEAQ come from the germline V gene (reference sequence). CDR3 sequence (DNA): TGTGCCAGCAGCTCCCAGCCGACAGGTAATGAGCAGTTCTTC. It specifies CASSSQPTGNEQFF.

For this clone: One junction end does not reproduce the germline sequence, and a read error may be involved. Other DNA sequences in the sample encode the same CDR3. This chain connects TRBV5-1 to TRBJ2-7; the match to TRBD2 covers 9 bases. The CDR3 has 15 amino acids. CDR1 and CDR2 (germline): SGHRS, YFSETQ. CDR3 loop: CASSLESGLARPTGF. The DNA of the CDR3 is TGCGCCAGCAGCTTGGAGTCGGGACTAGCAAGACCTACGGGTTTC.

The chain uses TRBV29-1 and TRBJ2-2; tentative D call: TRBD1 (6 bases). Germline values: CDR1 SQVTM, CDR2 ANQGSEA. The CDR3 loop spans 14 amino acids. Trimming took off 7 bases at V and 0 bases at J, with 12 bases between the two ends. CDR3 nucleotides: TGCAGCGGACGCAGGGGAACGAACACCGGGGAGCTGTTTTTT. This sequence encodes CSGRRGTNTGELFF.

This clone has only one observation. The rearrangement joins TRBV7-9 to TRBJ2-7; a weak D match, TRBD2 (5 bases). Germline-derived CDR1 and CDR2 are SEHNR and FQNEAQ (reference sequence). The CDR3 has 15 amino acids. V lost 4 bases and J lost 2, with 15 bases in between. The CDR3 reads CASSSKIGLTYEQYF. The CDR3 DNA reads TGTGCCAGCAGCTCTAAAATAGGACTGACCTACGAGCAGTACTTC.

V is TRBV7-9 and J is TRBJ2-7, with D possibly matching TRBD2 (6 bases). Germline V gene data show CDR1 as SEHNR and CDR2 as FQNEAQ (reference sequence). CDR3 length: 17 amino acids. V dropped 1 base and J dropped 4 bases, with 20 bases sitting between them. DNA for the CDR3: TGTGCCAGCAGCTTAGATCGGTGGGGGGTCAACCAATACGAGCAGTACTTC. It is translated as CASSLDRWGVNQYEQYF.

This rearrangement joins TRBV9 to TRBJ2-6; D uncertain. This CDR3 has 17 residues. The germline gives CDR1 SGDLS, CDR2 YYNGEE. Trimming stripped 1 base from V and 0 bases from J, with 11 bases between. In DNA, the CDR3 is TGTGCCAGCAGCGTAAAGGGCGCCAGCTCTGGGGCCAACGTCCTGACTTTC. This sequence encodes CASSVKGASSGANVLTF.

In nucleotides, the CDR3 is TGTGCCAGCAGTCCCGAAGGTTTATACACTGAAGCTTTCTTT. Protein product: CASSPEGLYTEAFF. V and J are TRBV7-2 and TRBJ1-1; D gene uncertain. This CDR3 region has 14 residues. The V and J ends lost 6 bases and 3 bases respectively, with 14 bases between them. Germline assignment: CDR1 SGHTA and CDR2 FQGNSA.

The chain is built from TRBV19 and TRBJ1-4, with TRBD1 as a possible D gene (6 bases). The CDR3 is 14 amino acids. V lost 3 bases, J lost 3 bases, and 8 bases lay in between. The germline V gene has CDR1 LNHDA and CDR2 SQIVND (reference sequence). The CDR3 is CASSIGQSNEKLFF. CDR3 sequence (DNA): TGTGCCAGTAGTATCGGACAGTCTAATGAAAAACTGTTTTTT.

This clone was seen only once. The CDR3 DNA reads TGTGCCAGCTCACCGGAAACTAACTATGGCTACACCTTC. Amino acids: CASSPETNYGYTF. This chain uses TRBV18 with TRBJ1-2; no definite D call. Germline CDR1 and CDR2: KGHSH and LQKENI. V lost 3 bases and J lost 0, with 5 bases in between. The CDR3 covers 13 residues.

The chain combines TRBV19 with TRBJ2-7; TRBD1 agrees at 9 bases. CDR1 and CDR2 from the germline V gene are LNHDA and SQIVND (reference sequence). J gave up 6 bases and V 4 bases, and 13 bases lay outside the gene matches. This CDR3 comprises 16 residues. This chain's CDR3 is CASSNLPGQGPGEQYF. CDR3 DNA: TGTGCCAGTAGTAACCTCCCGGGACAGGGTCCCGGCGAGCAGTACTTC.

About this clone itself: Distinct nucleotide sequences in the sample also encode this CDR3. The rearrangement joins TRBV18 to TRBJ1-4; weak D call: TRBD1 (5 bases). This CDR3 is 16 amino acids long. The V and J ends lost 3 bases and 0 bases respectively, with 11 bases between them. CDR1 is KGHSH and CDR2 is LQKENI in the germline V gene. For the CDR3, the DNA is TGTGCCAGCTCACCCCAGGGCCCCGCAACTAATGAAAAACTGTTTTTT. It is translated as CASSPQGPATNEKLFF.

The genes are TRBV27 and TRBJ2-5, with D possibly being TRBD1 (6 bases). V was shortened by 6 bases and J by 1 base, with 15 bases between the two germline ends. This CDR3 is 15 amino acids long. Germline V gene data show CDR1 as MNHEY and CDR2 as SMNVEV (reference sequence). The CDR3 DNA sequence: TGTGCCAGCAGCTCCCTCCGACAGGTCCAAGAGACCCAGTACTTC. It specifies CASSSLRQVQETQYF.

The genes are TRBV6-1 and TRBJ2-7, with D possibly TRBD1 on 5 matching bases. This CDR3 has 15 amino acids. From germline, CDR1 is MNHNS and CDR2 SASEGT. Trimming left V 1 base short and J 0 bases short, with 10 bases between. Here the CDR3 reads CASSEGGLSSYEQYF. The CDR3 DNA reads TGTGCCAGCAGTGAAGGGGGCCTGAGCTCCTACGAGCAGTACTTC.